This TCR beta chain comes out of a study of blood T cell repertoires in COVID-19. Study-level information: There were acute and convalescent COVID-19 samples, and they came from the United States, Italy and Spain. PBMCs, B-cell-depleted T cells, or T cells provided the cDNA or gDNA that made up the material.

As handled by the study authors: Reference gene primer amplification yielded estimated nucleated cell counts. Here immunoSEQ multiplex PCR was the method, and the copy in TCRdb shows in-frame clones only, minus some. V, J and clone size were drawn from that table, and D and trimming were deduced from the DNA. The sample yields 190,000 or so clones, around nine tenths seen once. This CDR3 is built from 18 residues. Germline-derived CDR1 and CDR2 are LGHDT and YNNKEL (reference sequence). The ends lost 5 bases at V and 1 base at J; junction bases unmatched: 10. Sequencing was performed on peripheral blood. The source is a young woman who had recovered from COVID-19. J is TRBJ2-3 and V is TRBV3-1 (or the pseudogene TRBV3-2); 12 nucleotides match TRBD2. In DNA, the CDR3 is TGTGCCAGCAGCGGAGTATCTAGCGGGAGGGGGGGCACAGATACGCAGTATTTT. As protein: CASSGVSSGRGGTDTQYF.